These 27 T cell receptor beta chains share one sample of origin, sequenced in a study of CD8+ T cells in alopecia areata. Stated treatment: oral pan-JAK inhibitor, 5-10 mg twice daily. Following RNA extraction, reverse transcription yielded cDNA that acted as the sequencing template. Clones were read by immunoSEQ multiplex PCR, and TCRdb kept only the in-frame ones, dropping some. The sample contains approximately 210,000 clones, roughly 60% of which appear only once. Material: CD4+ T cells sorted from blood, obtained at week 24, from a patient treated with tofacitinib. Receptor source: a human donor with alopecia areata.

The chain uses TRBV30 and TRBJ1-6; TRBD1 might be the D (6 bases). Germline V CDR1 and CDR2: GTSNPN, SVGIG (reference sequence). V was clipped by 2 bases and J by 6 bases, with 11 bases between them. The CDR3 consists of 14 residues. CDR3 amino acids: CAWSPGQSNSPLHF. CDR3 nucleotide sequence: TGTGCCTGGAGTCCGGGACAAAGTAATTCACCCCTCCACTTT.

The chain has TRBV18 and TRBJ1-1; possible D gene TRBD1, 6 bases. V was shortened by 3 bases and J by 0 bases, with 11 bases between the two germline ends. The CDR3 is 15 amino acids. From germline, CDR1 is KGHSH and CDR2 LQKENI. The CDR3 reads CASSPRGALNTEAFF. CDR3 bases: TGTGCCAGCTCACCCAGGGGAGCTTTGAACACTGAAGCTTTCTTT.

This clone was counted a few times. The J gene is TRBJ2-5, the V gene TRBV10-3, with D uncertain. Trimming took off 3 bases at V and 3 bases at J, with 11 bases between the two ends. There are 14 residues in the CDR3. The germline V gene has CDR1 ENHRY and CDR2 SYGVKD. CDR3 DNA sequence: TGTGCCATCAGTGAATCAGTGAACGAAGAGACCCAGTACTTC. It yields the protein CAISESVNEETQYF.

The chain uses TRBV28 and TRBJ2-7, with no clear D. The germline CDR1 and CDR2 sequences are MDHEN and SYDVKM. Trimming took 6 bases from V and 3 from J, leaving 6 bases between them. CDR3 length: 11 residues. In DNA, the CDR3 is TGTGCCAGCAGCCAGAACTACGAGCAGTACTTC. This translates into CASSQNYEQYF.

This clone was seen a handful of times. The CDR3 DNA sequence: TGTGCCAGCAACCGGGACAAGAACACTGAAGCTTTCTTT. Its translation: CASNRDKNTEAFF. The genes are TRBV6-6 and TRBJ1-1; weak D call: TRBD1 (6 bases). The germline CDR1 and CDR2 sequences are MNHNY and SVGAGI (reference sequence). The CDR3 is 13 amino acids. V lost 7 bases to trimming and J lost 1 base, with 10 bases between them.

The rearrangement uses TRBV28 and TRBJ1-6; 8 nucleotides match TRBD1. The germline V gene has CDR1 MDHEN and CDR2 SYDVKM. The CDR3 has 14 amino acids. V shed 5 bases, J shed 13 bases, and the junction held 10 bases outside the gene matches. The CDR3 loop reads CASSLGQGRSPLHF. DNA of the CDR3: TGTGCCAGCAGTCTCGGACAGGGAAGGTCTCCCCTCCACTTT.

V gene TRBV29-1 combines with J gene TRBJ1-1, with 7 bases lining up with TRBD1. J gave up 6 bases and V 5 bases, and 6 bases lay outside the gene matches. This CDR3 is 12 amino acids long. CDR1 is SQVTM, CDR2 ANQGSEA, per germline. The DNA of the CDR3 is TGCAGCGTTCTATTACAGGGGTCTGAAGCTTTCTTT. It yields the protein CSVLLQGSEAFF.

A remark on this clone: This sample also contains other DNA sequences that code for the same CDR3. The CDR3 loop reads CAWSAQETQYF. CDR3 nucleotide sequence: TGTGCCTGGAGCGCACAAGAGACCCAGTACTTC. The genes are TRBV30 and TRBJ2-5; D ambiguous. The CDR3 extends over 11 amino acids. Germline V gene lookup returns CDR1 GTSNPN and CDR2 SVGIG (reference sequence). Trimming removed 3 bases at V and 2 bases at J, with 4 bases between.

J is TRBJ1-6 and V is TRBV25-1; D ambiguous. The germline CDR1 and CDR2 sequences are MGHDK and SYGVNS. V dropped 6 bases and J dropped 8 bases, with 14 bases sitting between them. The CDR3 contains 14 residues. CDR3 sequence: CASRQGSLYSPLHF. The CDR3 DNA follows: TGTGCCAGCAGACAAGGGTCTCTGTATTCACCCCTCCACTTT.

The V and J genes are TRBV19 and TRBJ2-3, with TRBD2 matching 11 bases. The CDR3 spans 16 residues. The germline CDR1 and CDR2 sequences are LNHDA and SQIVND (reference sequence). V was clipped by 1 base and J by 11 bases; unmatched bases: 11. The CDR3 sequence: CASSIAAGVAGGKQYF. The CDR3 DNA sequence: TGTGCCAGTAGTATAGCAGCGGGGGTAGCGGGAGGGAAGCAGTATTTT.

Regarding this clone: Other DNA sequences in this specimen translate into the identical CDR3. The genes are TRBV5-6 and TRBJ2-2; tentatively, D is TRBD2 (5 bases). CDR3 length: 13 residues. Trimming pared 0 bases from V and 5 bases from J, leaving 5 bases between. The germline gives CDR1 SGHDT, CDR2 YYEEEE. In DNA, the CDR3 is TGTGCCAGCAGCTTGGCGGGGACCGGGGAGCTGTTTTTT. Translating it yields CASSLAGTGELFF.

This clone occurred a few times. The J gene is TRBJ2-1, the V gene TRBV29-1; TRBD1 matches at 10 bases. The CDR3 has 15 residues. Germline lookup yields CDR1 SQVTM and CDR2 ANQGSEA. With 4 bases clipped from V and 9 bases from J, the junction kept 12 bases outside the gene matches. The CDR3 sequence is CSVVAPGDRGIEQFF. The CDR3 coding sequence is TGCAGCGTTGTCGCTCCGGGGGACAGGGGAATTGAGCAGTTCTTC.

CDR3 sequence reads: CASSSGFRYEQYF. The CDR3 DNA follows: TGTGCCAGCTCCTCGGGATTTCGCTACGAGCAGTACTTC. V is TRBV11-3 and J is TRBJ2-7, with D possibly TRBD2 on 5 matching bases. V was trimmed by 8 bases and J by 3 bases, leaving 14 bases between them. The CDR3 loop spans 13 amino acids. Germline loops: CDR1 SGHNT, CDR2 YENEEA.

This chain uses TRBV29-1 with TRBJ2-6, with a tentative D call TRBD2 (5 bases). CDR1 is SQVTM, CDR2 ANQGSEA, per germline. Trimming took 5 bases from V and 0 from J, leaving 14 bases between them. CDR3 size: 16 residues. The CDR3 DNA is TGCAGCGTTCCTACCCCCGGGGTCTCTGGGGCCAACGTCCTGACTTTC. This gives the protein CSVPTPGVSGANVLTF.

The chain links TRBV4-3 to TRBJ2-3; possibly TRBD1 for D (6 bases). This CDR3 has 18 residues. V gave up 0 bases and J gave up 5 bases, with 21 bases separating them. Germline values: CDR1 LGHNA, CDR2 YSLEER. The CDR3 loop is CASSQDLRIGGKRDTQYF. CDR3 nucleotide sequence: TGCGCCAGCAGCCAAGATCTGCGTATAGGGGGTAAGCGAGATACGCAGTATTTT.

The V and J genes are TRBV4-1 and TRBJ1-4; 8 positions match TRBD1. CDR1 is MGHRA and CDR2 is YSYEKL in the germline V gene. The V segment lost 2 bases and the J segment 4 bases; nucleotides outside the gene matches: 3. This CDR3 comprises 15 residues. CDR3 in DNA: TGCGCCAGCAGCCAAACAGGGGGAGGTAATGAAAAACTGTTTTTT. Translated, it gives CASSQTGGGNEKLFF.

The CDR3 DNA reads as TGTGCCAGTAGTATTCCAGGGGGCACTGAAGCTTTCTTT. Translating gives CASSIPGGTEAFF. V usage is TRBV19 and J usage is TRBJ1-1; 7 positions match TRBD1. With V trimmed by 3 bases and J by 4 bases, 2 bases remained unmatched. Per the germline V gene, CDR1 is LNHDA and CDR2 is SQIVND (reference sequence). This CDR3 has 13 residues.

This clone was counted a few times. The V and J genes are TRBV7-3 and TRBJ2-1; possible D gene TRBD1, 6 bases. The CDR3 spans 17 residues. Trimming took 2 bases from V and 7 from J, leaving 21 bases between them. In germline, CDR1 is SGHTA, CDR2 FQGTGA. As DNA, the CDR3 is TGTGCCAGCAGCTTAGGTCGTATGGGACAAGCATCAAATGAGCAGTTCTTC. The encoded protein is CASSLGRMGQASNEQFF. The full variable domain, with the rest looked up from reference TRBV7-3 and TRBJ2-1, is GAGVSQTPSNKVTEKGKYVELRCDPISGHTALYWYRQSLGQGPEFLIYFQGTGAADDSGLPNDRFFAVRPEGSVSTLKIQRTERGDSAVYLCASSLGRMGQASNEQFFGPGTRLTVL.

The table lists this clone with a few counts. The V call is TRBV7-6, the J call TRBJ2-3; D is ambiguous. The CDR3 sequence is 14 residues long. Germline V gene data show CDR1 as SGHVS and CDR2 as FNYEAQ. The V end was cut by 5 bases, the J end by 0 bases, with 9 bases between. The CDR3 DNA is TGTGCCAGCAGCCCACGTAGTAGCACAGATACGCAGTATTTT. Protein product: CASSPRSSTDTQYF.

In this sample, this clone turned up once. The chain recombines TRBV29-1 with TRBJ1-1, with D maybe TRBD1 (6 bases). The CDR3 has 13 residues. Trimming took off 3 bases at V and 1 base at J, with 9 bases between the two ends. Germline V CDR1 and CDR2: SQVTM, ANQGSEA. The CDR3 coding sequence is TGCAGCGTTGATTCGACAGGGAACACTGAAGCTTTCTTT. This gives the protein CSVDSTGNTEAFF.

This clone showed up just a few times. The chain is built from TRBV29-1 and TRBJ2-1, with D possibly TRBD1 on 6 matching bases. This CDR3 has 13 amino acids. V shed 6 bases and J shed 5 bases, with 14 bases lying between them. CDR1 is SQVTM, CDR2 ANQGSEA, per germline. This chain's CDR3 is CSVDRPGNNEQFF. In nucleotides, the CDR3 is TGCAGCGTCGACAGGCCGGGTAACAATGAGCAGTTCTTC.

A remark on this clone: The junction does not match germline at one end; this may be a read error. V gene TRBV5-1 combines with J gene TRBJ1-2, with D tentatively TRBD1 (6 bases). The length of the CDR3 is 13 residues. The germline CDR1 and CDR2 sequences are SGHRS and YFSETQ. This CDR3 is CASTPQDSYSYTF. The CDR3 nucleotides are TGCGCCAGCACCCCGCAGGACAGCTATAGCTACACCTTC.

The chain is built from TRBV30 and TRBJ1-5, with no clear D. CDR3 length equals 13 residues. Deletions cut 1 base from V and 2 bases from J, with 6 bases between. Germline V CDR1 and CDR2: GTSNPN, SVGIG (reference sequence). CDR3 protein: CAWSERGNQPQHF. The CDR3 DNA follows: TGTGCCTGGAGTGAGAGAGGCAATCAGCCCCAGCATTTT. Based on the CDR3 plus reference TRBV30 and TRBJ1-5, the full variable domain is SQTIHQWPATLVQPVGSPLSLECTVEGTSNPNLYWYRQAAGRGLQLLFYSVGIGQISSEVPQNLSASRPQDRQFILSSKKLLLSDSGFYLCAWSERGNQPQHFGDGTRLSIL.

This rearrangement joins TRBV2 to TRBJ1-2, with a possible D match to TRBD1 (5 bases). This CDR3 has 11 residues. V was pared by 7 bases and J by 10 bases, with 13 bases between. CDR1 and CDR2 (germline): SNHLY, FYNNEI. CDR3: CASNYLGDYTF. The CDR3 bases are TGTGCCAGCAACTACCTGGGGGACTACACCTTC.

V usage is TRBV9 and J usage is TRBJ1-6; D gene uncertain. CDR3 size: 14 residues. The germline V gene has CDR1 SGDLS and CDR2 YYNGEE. Trimming shortened V by 1 base and J by 7 bases, and 9 bases separated the two germline ends. CDR3 region: CASSVSYANSPLHF. CDR3 DNA: TGTGCCAGCAGCGTATCGTACGCGAATTCACCCCTCCACTTT.

The V call is TRBV29-1, the J call TRBJ2-5; a possible D gene is TRBD1 (6 bases). V was shortened by 3 bases and J by 4 bases, with 9 bases between the two germline ends. This CDR3 contains 12 residues. CDR1 SQVTM and CDR2 ANQGSEA come from the germline V gene. As DNA, the CDR3 is TGCAGCGTTGAGACAGGCGCAGAGACCCAGTACTTC. Its protein is CSVETGAETQYF.

The chain carries TRBV25-1 and TRBJ1-5, with TRBD1 matching 7 bases. With V trimmed by 4 bases and J by 1 base, 1 base remained unmatched. Germline V gene data show CDR1 as MGHDK and CDR2 as SYGVNS. The CDR3 covers 14 residues. CDR3 nucleotide sequence: TGTGCCAGCAGTGTGACAGGGAGCAATCAGCCCCAGCATTTT. Translated, it gives CASSVTGSNQPQHF.